What follows describes a single T cell receptor beta chain. Antigen specificity is unknown. Trimming cost V 1 base and J 7 bases, with 8 bases left between them. The CDR3 length is 13 residues. Germline assignment: CDR1 SSHAT and CDR2 FNYEAQ (reference sequence). This sample was taken from a study of beta chain features in type 1 diabetes. Study conclusions and caveats: Shortening that was moderate but significant affected the TCRB CDR3s of Type 1 diabetes patients in all four CD4+ subsets.

The whole isolated RNA underwent reverse transcription, so sequencing captured expressed TCRB transcripts. The table came from immunoSEQ multiplex PCR; TCRdb's copy has only in-frame clones and leaves some out. The sample carries a few hundred thousand clones, roughly 9.8% recorded once. CD4+ naive, central memory, regulatory and stem cell-like memory cells were sorted via CD45RO/CCR7/CD25/CD127/CD95/CD27. Sorting produced populations that all topped 95% purity. The chain links TRBV7-7 to TRBJ2-1; D is unresolved. The TCR originated in a young man with type 1 diabetes. Sequencing used central memory CD4+ T cells from blood. The CDR3 sequence: CASSLVGLNEQFF. CDR3 nucleotides: TGTGCCAGCAGCTTAGTGGGCCTGAATGAGCAGTTCTTC.